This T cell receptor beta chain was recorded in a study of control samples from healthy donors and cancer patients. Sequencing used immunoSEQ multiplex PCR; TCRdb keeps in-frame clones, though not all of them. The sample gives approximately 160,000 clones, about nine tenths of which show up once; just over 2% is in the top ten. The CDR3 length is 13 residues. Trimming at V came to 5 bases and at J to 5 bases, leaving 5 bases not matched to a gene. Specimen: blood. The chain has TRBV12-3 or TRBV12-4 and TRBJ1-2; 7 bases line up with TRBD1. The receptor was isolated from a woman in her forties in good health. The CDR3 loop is CASSPGQVYGYTF. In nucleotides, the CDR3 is TGTGCCAGCAGTCCCGGACAGGTATATGGCTACACCTTC.